The 29 T cell receptor beta chains presented below share a single source sample, sequenced in a study of T cell responses to AZD1222 COVID-19 vaccine (dated by TCRdb to the early 2020s). The meaning of the sample's time point label: baseline before first vaccination. What this sample's treatment or condition label stands for: meningococcal conjugate vaccine given as trial control. The method was the immunoSEQ multiplex PCR assay. TCRdb obtained this table from immuneACCESS and retained in-frame rearrangements with V and J assigned. These tables miss some clones; where compared with another copy, unresolved V genes account for less than half of the shortfall, and the remainder is unexplained. The sample records 80,000 to 95,000 clones, roughly 90% of which are singletons. The leading ten clones occupy approximately 3% of the sample. This specimen consisted of peripheral blood, obtained on day 0 of MenACWY control vaccination. Source of these receptors: an adult in good health.

V and J are TRBV7-2 and TRBJ1-1; D is undetermined. V was clipped by 3 bases and J by 5 bases, with 19 bases between them. This CDR3 has 16 amino acids. The V gene's germline CDR1 is SGHTA and CDR2 FQGNSA. The CDR3 nucleotides are TGTGCCAGCAGCTTTGATGTCAGTCGATATCGAACTGAAGCTTTCTTT. It translates to CASSFDVSRYRTEAFF.

The rearrangement uses TRBV12-2 and TRBJ1-2; TRBD1 reflects the table's D call only, with no check against the DNA. TRBV12-2 is tagged as a pseudogene. CDR3 size: 16 residues. The CDR3 here is CASRFTGDRCPYGYTF. CDR3 bases: TGTGCAAGTCGCTTCACAGGGGATCGTTGCCCTTATGGCTACACCTTC.

The chain couples TRBV5-4 to TRBJ2-1, with 7 bases matching TRBD2. The germline gives CDR1 SGHNT, CDR2 YYREEE (reference sequence). Trimming cost V 7 bases and J 9 bases; bases outside gene matches: 13. The CDR3 covers 14 residues. CDR3 residues: CASSPPSGVREQFF. The CDR3 DNA sequence: TGTGCCAGCTCACCCCCCAGCGGGGTGCGTGAGCAGTTCTTC. The whole variable domain, remainder taken from reference TRBV5-4 and TRBJ2-1, is ETGVTQSPTHLIKTRGQQVTLRCSSQSGHNTVSWYQQALGQGPQFIFQYYREEENGRGNFPPRFSGLQFPNYSSELNVNALELDDSALYLCASSPPSGVREQFFGPGTRLTVL.

This chain links TRBV11-2 with TRBJ2-7, with 14 bases lining up with TRBD2. The CDR3 contains 17 residues. The V and J ends lost 5 bases and 0 bases, in that order; junction bases with no gene match: 6. Germline assignment: CDR1 SGHAT and CDR2 FQNNGV. CDR3 amino acids: CASSLWGLAGASYEQYF. CDR3 sequence (DNA): TGTGCCAGCAGCCTCTGGGGACTAGCGGGGGCCTCCTACGAGCAGTACTTC.

V gene TRBV2 combines with J gene TRBJ1-4; possible D gene TRBD1, 5 bases. This CDR3 has 14 amino acids. From germline, CDR1 is SNHLY and CDR2 FYNNEI. V was pared by 7 bases and J by 10 bases, with 19 bases between. CDR3 amino acids: CASTLRASGGKLFF. CDR3 DNA sequence: TGTGCCAGCACCCTCAGGGCCTCGGGGGGAAAACTGTTTTTT. Complete variable domain (other parts from reference TRBV2 and TRBJ1-4): EPEVTQTPSHQVTQMGQEVILRCVPISNHLYFYWYRQILGQKVEFLVSFYNNEISEKSEIFDDQFSVERPDGSNFTLKIRSTKLEDSAMYFCASTLRASGGKLFFGSGTQLSVL.

This rearrangement joins TRBV5-1 to TRBJ2-3, with 8 bases aligning to TRBD2. The trim removed 4 bases at V and 0 bases at J, leaving 10 bases unmatched. The CDR3 sequence is 17 residues long. CDR1 is SGHRS, CDR2 YFSETQ, per germline. Written as DNA, the CDR3 is TGCGCCAGCAGCCCCGCCCGGGGGGGGCTCAGCACAGATACGCAGTATTTT. Translating it yields CASSPARGGLSTDTQYF.

The chain combines TRBV15 with TRBJ1-6, with a possible D match to TRBD1 (5 bases). Trimming stripped 0 bases from V and 1 base from J, with 10 bases between. The CDR3 loop spans 17 amino acids. The V gene's germline CDR1 is LNHNV and CDR2 YYDKDF (reference sequence). CDR3 protein: CATSRDPRASYNSPLHF. CDR3 sequence (DNA): TGTGCCACCAGCAGAGATCCCAGGGCTTCCTATAATTCACCCCTCCACTTT. The full variable domain, in which reference TRBV15 and TRBJ1-6 provide the parts outside the CDR3, is DAMVIQNPRYQVTQFGKPVTLSCSQTLNHNVMYWYQQKSSQAPKLLFHYYDKDFNNEADTPDNFQSRRPNTSFCFLDIRSPGLGDTAMYLCATSRDPRASYNSPLHFGNGTRLTVT.

The chain employs TRBV11-3 and TRBJ1-2, with a possible D match to TRBD1 (5 bases). Germline V gives CDR1 SGHNT, CDR2 YENEEA. This CDR3 is built from 13 residues. V was cut by 5 bases and J by 8 bases, with 15 bases left in between. CDR3 region: CASSQVRGGGYTF. The CDR3 DNA is TGTGCCAGCAGCCAAGTGAGGGGTGGCGGCTACACCTTC.

This clone was seen only once. The V and J genes are TRBV7-9 and TRBJ1-1; D is unclear. CDR3 length: 12 residues. From germline, CDR1 is SEHNR and CDR2 FQNEAQ (reference sequence). Deletions cut 6 bases from V and 5 bases from J, with 10 bases between. CDR3 sequence (DNA): TGTGCCAGCAGTTGGACCGGGACTGAAGCTTTCTTT. Its protein product is CASSWTGTEAFF. Drawing the rest from reference TRBV7-9 and TRBJ1-1, the complete variable domain is DTGVSQNPRHKITKRGQNVTFRCDPISEHNRLYWYRQTLGQGPEFLTYFQNEAQLEKSRLLSDRFSAERPKGSFSTLEIQRTEQGDSAMYLCASSWTGTEAFFGQGTRLTVV.

This chain joins TRBV4-3 and TRBJ2-7; the D is unclear. CDR3 length equals 13 residues. V was pared by 0 bases and J by 3 bases, with 6 bases between. Germline loops: CDR1 LGHNA, CDR2 YSLEER. The CDR3 bases are TGCGCCAGCAGCCAAGAGTGGGGCTACGAGCAGTACTTC. As protein: CASSQEWGYEQYF.

The J gene is TRBJ1-3, the V gene TRBV7-8; D not resolved. V lost 6 bases, J lost 0 bases, and 9 bases lay in between. Germline CDR1 is SGHVS and CDR2 is FQNEAQ. This CDR3 comprises 14 residues. CDR3: CASSLEASGNTIYF. The CDR3 coding sequence is TGTGCCAGCAGTCTAGAGGCCTCTGGAAACACCATATATTTT.

The V call is TRBV6-2 or TRBV6-3, the J call TRBJ1-4; unclear D gene. Trimming took 5 bases from V and 8 from J, leaving 18 bases between them. The CDR3 is made up of 15 amino acids. The germline V gene encodes CDR1 MNHEY and CDR2 SVGEGT. CDR3 sequence (DNA): TGTGCCAGCAGTCCCCTCCTTGGGCAAGGGGAAAAACTGTTTTTT. Its translation: CASSPLLGQGEKLFF.

The rearrangement joins TRBV19 to TRBJ1-6; D uncertain. Trimming took 3 bases from V and 10 from J, leaving 7 bases between them. Germline CDR1 LNHDA, CDR2 SQIVND (reference sequence). The CDR3 has 12 residues. The chain's CDR3 is CASSIPDSPLHF. CDR3 sequence (DNA): TGTGCCAGTAGTATCCCCGACTCACCCCTCCACTTT.

The chain uses TRBV18 and TRBJ1-6, with D unclear. V was shortened by 2 bases and J by 2 bases, with 25 bases between the two germline ends. This CDR3 region has 21 residues. Germline CDR1 reads KGHSH; CDR2 reads LQKENI. The CDR3 here is CASSPIGPLEQPTTYNSPLHF. DNA of the CDR3: TGTGCCAGCTCACCAATTGGTCCCTTGGAACAGCCGACTACCTATAATTCACCCCTCCACTTT. The full variable domain, in which reference TRBV18 and TRBJ1-6 provide the parts outside the CDR3, is NAGVMQNPRHLVRRRGQEARLRCSPMKGHSHVYWYRQLPEEGLKFMVYLQKENIIDESGMPKERFSAEFPKEGPSILRIQQVVRGDSAAYFCASSPIGPLEQPTTYNSPLHFGNGTRLTVT.

V gene TRBV19 combines with J gene TRBJ2-3; D gene ambiguous. Germline CDR1 is LNHDA and CDR2 is SQIVND (reference sequence). The CDR3 has 13 residues. The ends were cut back, 11 bases at V and 2 bases at J, with 14 bases in the middle. The CDR3 loop reads CAPKTPFTDTQYF. The CDR3 coding sequence is TGTGCCCCTAAGACTCCATTCACAGATACGCAGTATTTT.

The chain couples TRBV7-2 to TRBJ2-2; 9 bases align to TRBD2. V shed 4 bases and J 3 bases; nucleotides not matched to a gene: 3. The CDR3 has 15 residues. Per the germline V gene, CDR1 is SGHTA and CDR2 is FQGNSA. CDR3 loop: CASSSVAGDTGELFF. For the CDR3, the DNA is TGTGCCAGCAGCTCTGTAGCGGGGGACACCGGGGAGCTGTTTTTT.

This chain links TRBV3-1 (or the pseudogene TRBV3-2) with TRBJ1-6; 9 bases fit TRBD1. Germline values: CDR1 LGHDT, CDR2 YNNKEL (reference sequence). The CDR3 runs 15 residues. Trimming took 5 bases from V and 10 from J; bases not matched to a gene: 9. CDR3 nucleotide sequence: TGTGCCAGCAGCACCAACAGGGGGCGAGACTCACCCCTCCACTTT. Translation: CASSTNRGRDSPLHF.

The CDR3 coding sequence is TGTGCCAGCAGTTCAGGGGCCACTAATGAAAAACTGTTTTTT. Translated, it gives CASSSGATNEKLFF. This chain uses TRBV2 with TRBJ1-4, with a tentative D call TRBD1 (6 bases). This CDR3 is 14 amino acids long. V gave up 5 bases and J gave up 2 bases, with 9 bases separating them. The germline V gene has CDR1 SNHLY and CDR2 FYNNEI.

V and J are TRBV6-5 and TRBJ1-4, with 8 bases identical to TRBD1. Germline V CDR1 and CDR2: MNHEY, SVGAGI. This CDR3 has 14 residues. V lost 3 bases, J lost 8 bases, and 5 bases stayed unmatched. The CDR3 spells CASSYYRGDEKLFF. The CDR3 region has the DNA TGTGCCAGCAGTTATTACAGGGGGGACGAAAAACTGTTTTTT.

The chain recombines TRBV5-6 with TRBJ1-1; 10 bases match TRBD1. V trimming: 2 bases; J trimming: 5 bases; junction bases outside the gene matches: 12. The CDR3 is 17 amino acids. The germline V gene has CDR1 SGHDT and CDR2 YYEEEE. CDR3: CASSLPGQGLKGTEAFF. CDR3 bases: TGTGCCAGCAGCTTACCGGGACAGGGGCTTAAGGGGACTGAAGCTTTCTTT. Supplemented by reference TRBV5-6 and TRBJ1-1, the full variable domain reads DAGVTQSPTHLIKTRGQQVTLRCSPKSGHDTVSWYQQALGQGPQFIFQYYEEEERQRGNFPDRFSGHQFPNYSSELNVNALLLGDSALYLCASSLPGQGLKGTEAFFGQGTRLTVV.

The chain couples TRBV30 to TRBJ1-6; D unclear. The V end was cut by 0 bases, the J end by 7 bases, with 10 bases between. Germline CDR1 is GTSNPN and CDR2 is SVGIG (reference sequence). This CDR3 has 14 amino acids. The CDR3 is CAWSVLLGNSPLHF. CDR3 nucleotides: TGTGCCTGGAGTGTACTATTAGGGAATTCACCCCTCCACTTT.

The J gene is TRBJ1-2, the V gene TRBV7-9; perhaps TRBD1 as D (5 bases). There are 18 residues in the CDR3. Germline lookup yields CDR1 SEHNR and CDR2 FQNEAQ (reference sequence). Between the trimmed V and J ends, which lost 0 bases and 4 bases, there was a span of 21 bases. CDR3 amino acids: CASSLAGGVPILCYGYTF. CDR3 nucleotide sequence: TGTGCCAGCAGCTTAGCCGGGGGGGTCCCGATACTTTGCTATGGCTACACCTTC.

The CDR3 DNA reads TGTGCCAGCAGCCAAGGTACCTCCGGCGAGCAGTACTTC. Translating it yields CASSQGTSGEQYF. The chain carries TRBV3-1 (or the pseudogene TRBV3-2) and TRBJ2-7; D remains ambiguous. CDR3 length: 13 residues. V lost 1 base and J 6 bases, leaving 10 bases between the germline ends. Germline values: CDR1 LGHDT, CDR2 YNNKEL (reference sequence).

This clone showed up just a few times. V is TRBV19 and J is TRBJ2-2; the match to TRBD2 covers 8 bases. V dropped 3 bases and J dropped 6; count of bases not matched to a gene: 3. CDR1 and CDR2 (germline): LNHDA, SQIVND (reference sequence). This CDR3 is built from 14 residues. Written as DNA, the CDR3 is TGTGCCAGTAGTATCTGGCGGGGGGCCGGGGAGCTGTTTTTT. Protein product: CASSIWRGAGELFF.

This clone was detected a few times. The chain uses TRBV19 and TRBJ2-3; D might be TRBD1 (6 bases). Trimming left V 4 bases short and J 1 base short, with 18 bases between. This CDR3 has 17 amino acids. Germline V lookup: CDR1 LNHDA, CDR2 SQIVND (reference sequence). The CDR3 sequence: CASSTRDLRGGTDTQYF. The CDR3 region has the DNA TGTGCCAGTAGTACCCGAGACCTCAGGGGCGGCACAGATACGCAGTATTTT.

The V gene is TRBV6-1, the J gene TRBJ2-5, with 13 bases that match TRBD2. Germline V gene data show CDR1 as MNHNS and CDR2 as SASEGT. CDR3 length equals 14 residues. The trim removed 2 bases at V and 10 bases at J, leaving 4 bases unmatched. The CDR3 region has the DNA TGTGCCAGCAGTGAACTTGGGACTAGCGGGGACCAGTACTTC. As protein: CASSELGTSGDQYF.

The rearrangement joins TRBV14 to TRBJ2-2; 7 nucleotides align to TRBD1. V was pared by 4 bases and J by 1 base, with 12 bases of the junction left unmatched. Germline lookup yields CDR1 SGHDN and CDR2 FVKESK. The CDR3 is 18 amino acids. CDR3 bases: TGTGCCAGCAGCCGTGGGTGGCCGGGACAGATGAACACCGGGGAGCTGTTTTTT. Residues: CASSRGWPGQMNTGELFF.

The chain recombines TRBV11-1 with TRBJ2-4; D not certain. Between the trimmed V and J ends, which lost 3 bases and 6 bases, there was a span of 3 bases. In germline, CDR1 is SGHAT, CDR2 FQDESV (reference sequence). The length of the CDR3 is 11 residues. In DNA form, the CDR3 reads TGTGCCAGCAGCTTTTCAAACATTCAGTACTTC. This gives the protein CASSFSNIQYF.

The chain combines TRBV3-1 (or the pseudogene TRBV3-2) with TRBJ1-3; a possible D gene is TRBD1 (5 bases). The CDR3 is made up of 17 amino acids. CDR1 and CDR2 from the germline V gene are LGHDT and YNNKEL (reference sequence). Trimming stripped 1 base from V and 0 bases from J, with 13 bases between. This CDR3 is CASSQAGTATSGNTIYF. The CDR3 nucleotides read TGTGCCAGCAGCCAAGCCGGGACGGCAACCTCTGGAAACACCATATATTTT.